Below, 32 T cell receptor beta chains from the same sample are listed, as sequenced in a study of T cell responses to AZD1222 COVID-19 vaccine (dated by TCRdb to the early 2020s). Library construction relied on the immunoSEQ multiplex PCR assay. TCRdb re-hosts the immuneACCESS table, in-frame sequences only. Its copies lack some clones; in the studies checked, an unresolved V gene accounts for under half of them, and the cause for the rest is not known. Within this sample are roughly 140,000 clones, with about 86% of them counted one time only. The ten largest clones add up to approximately 3.5% of the sample. According to the study, the label for this sample's time point signals: baseline before first vaccination. Here the sequenced sample was peripheral blood, taken on day 0 of AZD1222 vaccination. The receptors shown here come from an adult in good health.

The chain carries TRBV7-8 and TRBJ2-7, with 8 bases lining up with TRBD1. Germline CDR1 SGHVS, CDR2 FQNEAQ. This CDR3 is 18 amino acids long. Losses at the gene ends were 4 bases for V and 6 bases for J; bases not matched to a gene: 20. Written as DNA, the CDR3 is TGTGCCAGCAGCTCGCGACAGGGGTTGAGTTCCCAGGGCGGCGAGCAGTACTTC. It encodes CASSSRQGLSSQGGEQYF.

This clone is a singleton in its sample. The V gene is TRBV28, the J gene TRBJ1-2; tentative D call: TRBD1 (5 bases). The CDR3 is 13 amino acids. The ends were cut back, 8 bases at V and 3 bases at J, with 13 bases in the middle. Germline lookup yields CDR1 MDHEN and CDR2 SYDVKM. For the CDR3, the DNA is TGTGCCAGCTATCGGGGGACGGACTATGGCTACACCTTC. This codes for CASYRGTDYGYTF.

V usage is TRBV4-2 and J usage is TRBJ1-5; D is perhaps TRBD1 (5 bases). V lost 1 base, J lost 3 bases, and 10 bases lay in between. This CDR3 has 15 residues. Germline CDR1 reads LGHNA; CDR2 reads YNFKEQ. CDR3: CASSQGGTDNQPQHF. Written as DNA, the CDR3 is TGTGCCAGCAGCCAAGGAGGGACGGACAATCAGCCCCAGCATTTT.

This rearrangement joins TRBV28 to TRBJ1-4; TRBD1 aligns across 8 bases. The J segment lost 8 bases and the V segment lost 8 bases, leaving 10 bases of the junction unmatched. This CDR3 is built from 14 residues. Germline CDR1 MDHEN, CDR2 SYDVKM. The CDR3 reads CASGSGGGSEKLFF. In DNA, the CDR3 is TGTGCCAGCGGATCAGGGGGCGGCTCCGAAAAACTGTTTTTT.

This chain joins TRBV19 and TRBJ1-1, with a weak D call TRBD1 (5 bases). From germline, CDR1 is LNHDA and CDR2 SQIVND (reference sequence). Trimming shortened V by 6 bases and J by 10 bases, and 15 bases separated the two germline ends. The CDR3 runs 12 residues. The CDR3 DNA reads as TGTGCCAGTAGATTCGGGTCAGGGCGAGCTTTCTTT. This sequence encodes CASRFGSGRAFF.

V usage is TRBV18 and J usage is TRBJ2-1; 16 nucleotides line up with TRBD2. The CDR3 loop spans 15 amino acids. Germline CDR1 is KGHSH and CDR2 is LQKENI. J lost 10 bases, V lost 6 bases, and 6 bases had no gene match. The CDR3 bases are TGTGCCAGCTCCGGGACTAGCGGGAGGGCCGGGGAGCAGTTCTTC. It encodes CASSGTSGRAGEQFF.

The chain carries TRBV6-2 or TRBV6-3 and TRBJ2-5; D is possibly TRBD1 or TRBD2 (6 bases each). The CDR3 totals 15 residues. CDR1 MNHEY and CDR2 SVGEGT come from the germline V gene. V dropped 5 bases and J dropped 3 bases, with 16 bases sitting between them. CDR3 loop: CASSTPGGREETQYF. The CDR3 DNA reads as TGTGCCAGCAGTACACCCGGGGGCCGAGAAGAGACCCAGTACTTC.

The count of this clone is one. The chain links TRBV11-3 to TRBJ2-7; no clear D. In germline, CDR1 is SGHNT, CDR2 YENEEA. The V end was cut by 4 bases, the J end by 2 bases, with 12 bases between. The CDR3 sequence is 14 residues long. The CDR3 DNA reads as TGTGCCAGCAGCTCCGGCCCTGGGGCCTACGAGCAGTACTTC. Protein sequence: CASSSGPGAYEQYF. The full variable domain, completed using reference TRBV11-3 and TRBJ2-7, is EAGVVQSPRYKIIEKKQPVAFWCNPISGHNTLYWYLQNLGQGPELLIRYENEEAVDDSQLPKDRFSAERLKGVDSTLKIQPAELGDSAVYLCASSSGPGAYEQYFGPGTRLTVT.

V gene TRBV6-5 combines with J gene TRBJ1-4; D is possibly TRBD1 (6 bases). CDR1 MNHEY and CDR2 SVGAGI come from the germline V gene. The V gene lost 6 bases and the J gene lost 3 bases, with 8 bases spanning the gap. The length of the CDR3 is 13 residues. The CDR3 loop is CASSRTANEKLFF. The CDR3 DNA is TGTGCCAGCAGCAGGACAGCTAATGAAAAACTGTTTTTT.

The V and J genes are TRBV3-1 (or the pseudogene TRBV3-2) and TRBJ2-1; D remains unclear. CDR3 size: 11 residues. The V and J ends lost 4 bases and 12 bases respectively, with 10 bases between them. Germline-derived CDR1 and CDR2 are LGHDT and YNNKEL (reference sequence). CDR3 coding DNA: TGTGCCAGCAGCCGAAGGGTAGGGCAGTTCTTC. Protein product: CASSRRVGQFF.

V and J are TRBV5-6 and TRBJ2-2; 9 bases align to TRBD1. CDR3 length: 14 amino acids. Germline V CDR1 and CDR2: SGHDT, YYEEEE. The V gene end was trimmed by 3 bases and the J gene end by 6 bases; junction bases not matched to a gene: 3. CDR3: CASSWTGVPGELFF. CDR3 bases: TGTGCCAGCAGCTGGACAGGGGTCCCCGGGGAGCTGTTTTTT.

CDR3 in amino acids: CASGLGASYNEQFF. CDR3 bases: TGTGCTAGTGGTTTAGGGGCCTCCTACAATGAGCAGTTCTTC. J is TRBJ2-1 and V is TRBV12-5; D is possibly TRBD1 (5 bases). Trimming took off 3 bases at V and 0 bases at J, with 6 bases between the two ends. This CDR3 has 14 residues. The germline V gene encodes CDR1 LGHNT and CDR2 FRNRAP.

The chain recombines TRBV7-2 with TRBJ1-4, with unresolved D. In germline, CDR1 is SGHTA, CDR2 FQGNSA. V lost 4 bases and J lost 5, with 8 bases in between. This CDR3 region has 13 residues. This CDR3 is CASSSGVNEKLFF. The CDR3 DNA sequence: TGTGCCAGCAGCTCTGGTGTGAATGAAAAACTGTTTTTT.

V gene TRBV18 combines with J gene TRBJ2-7; no clear D. V dropped 1 base and J dropped 0 bases, with 7 bases sitting between them. This CDR3 is 14 amino acids long. Germline V gene data show CDR1 as KGHSH and CDR2 as LQKENI. The CDR3 protein is CASSPRSGSYEQYF. The CDR3 region has the DNA TGTGCCAGCTCACCACGATCAGGCTCCTACGAGCAGTACTTC.

The gene calls are TRBV6-5 and TRBJ2-1; D is unresolved. V was clipped by 6 bases and J by 5 bases, with 11 bases between them. CDR1 and CDR2 from the germline V gene are MNHEY and SVGAGI. This CDR3 has 13 residues. CDR3 protein: CASRVVQDNEQFF. CDR3 DNA: TGTGCCAGCAGGGTGGTCCAAGACAATGAGCAGTTCTTC.

This sequence joins TRBV10-3 and TRBJ2-3, with TRBD2 matching over 11 bases. The length of the CDR3 is 16 residues. Germline CDR1 and CDR2: ENHRY and SYGVKD. The ends lost 6 bases at V and 2 bases at J; junction bases unmatched: 7. CDR3: CAIRVAGGGNTDTQYF. In DNA form, the CDR3 reads TGTGCCATCAGGGTAGCGGGAGGGGGAAACACAGATACGCAGTATTTT.

The J gene is TRBJ2-3, the V gene TRBV9; D may be TRBD2 (6 bases). Trimming removed 7 bases from V and 0 bases from J, with 12 bases in between. The germline CDR1 and CDR2 sequences are SGDLS and YYNGEE. This CDR3 has 14 residues. The CDR3 DNA reads as TGTGCCAGCGGTAGCGGAACTAGCACAGATACGCAGTATTTT. This gives the protein CASGSGTSTDTQYF.

V usage is TRBV7-2 and J usage is TRBJ1-1, with 7 bases identical to TRBD1. Losses at the gene ends were 2 bases for V and 3 bases for J; bases not matched to a gene: 6. Germline V gene lookup returns CDR1 SGHTA and CDR2 FQGNSA. The CDR3 has 15 residues. DNA for the CDR3: TGTGCCAGCAGCTTAAACAGGGGTCCGTACACTGAAGCTTTCTTT. It specifies CASSLNRGPYTEAFF.

The V call is TRBV6-6, the J call TRBJ1-2, with unresolved D. The V end lost 5 bases, the J end lost 4 bases, and 11 bases lay between the germline ends. This CDR3 has 13 residues. From germline, CDR1 is MNHNY and CDR2 SVGAGI (reference sequence). DNA for the CDR3: TGTGCCAGCAGTCGAAACGACATCTATGGCTACACCTTC. It is translated as CASSRNDIYGYTF.

The chain uses TRBV5-1 and TRBJ2-3; 8 nucleotides agree with TRBD2. Germline assignment: CDR1 SGHRS and CDR2 YFSETQ. This CDR3 region has 14 residues. Unmatched junction bases numbered 0, after V lost 3 bases and J lost 0 bases. CDR3 nucleotide sequence: TGCGCCAGCAGCTCTAGCGGGAGCACAGATACGCAGTATTTT. Translating gives CASSSSGSTDTQYF.

The chain couples TRBV29-1 to TRBJ2-3, with 8 bases that match TRBD1. V lost 8 bases, J lost 2 bases, and 12 bases stayed unmatched. This CDR3 spans 15 amino acids. The germline gives CDR1 SQVTM, CDR2 ANQGSEA. CDR3 in amino acids: CSSVLQGEVTDTQYF. In nucleotides, the CDR3 is TGCAGCTCCGTCCTACAGGGGGAGGTCACAGATACGCAGTATTTT.

The table lists this clone with a few counts. The chain is built from TRBV2 and TRBJ2-5; possibly TRBD1 for D (5 bases). The length of the CDR3 is 12 residues. CDR1 and CDR2 from the germline V gene are SNHLY and FYNNEI. V was trimmed by 4 bases and J by 4 bases, leaving 7 bases between them. This chain's CDR3 is CASSAQGETQYF. The CDR3 coding sequence is TGTGCCAGCAGTGCCCAGGGAGAGACCCAGTACTTC.

This chain uses TRBV27 with TRBJ2-7, with 11 bases aligning to TRBD2. In germline, CDR1 is MNHEY, CDR2 SMNVEV (reference sequence). V lost 11 bases to trimming and J lost 4 bases; unmatched junction nucleotides: 7. This CDR3 comprises 13 residues. CDR3 in amino acids: CAAGTSGYYEQYF. Here the CDR3 DNA reads TGTGCCGCAGGGACTAGCGGTTATTACGAGCAGTACTTC.

The V call is TRBV4-1, the J call TRBJ1-1; no clear D gene. The germline V gene encodes CDR1 MGHRA and CDR2 YSYEKL. Trimming removed 1 base from V and 4 bases from J, with 16 bases in between. CDR3 length equals 16 residues. The CDR3 spells CASSQGLSRAFTEAFF. The CDR3 coding sequence is TGCGCCAGCAGCCAAGGCCTCTCGAGGGCTTTCACTGAAGCTTTCTTT.

V gene TRBV27 combines with J gene TRBJ2-3; 11 bases agree with TRBD2. CDR3 size: 15 residues. The V gene's germline CDR1 is MNHEY and CDR2 SMNVEV (reference sequence). The V gene end was trimmed by 4 bases and the J gene end by 8 bases; junction bases not matched to a gene: 8. In nucleotides, the CDR3 is TGTGCCAGCAGTTCCATACTAGCGGGAGTTGGTACGCAGTATTTT. As protein: CASSSILAGVGTQYF.

The gene calls are TRBV7-2 and TRBJ2-3, with 7 bases identical to TRBD2. CDR1 is SGHTA and CDR2 is FQGNSA in the germline V gene. The CDR3 has 15 amino acids. The V and J ends lost 6 bases and 0 bases, in that order; junction bases with no gene match: 6. The CDR3 here is CASSKRGGSTDTQYF. The DNA of the CDR3 is TGTGCCAGCAGTAAGCGGGGAGGAAGCACAGATACGCAGTATTTT. Variable domain in full (rest from reference TRBV7-2 and TRBJ2-3): GAGVSQSPSNKVTEKGKDVELRCDPISGHTALYWYRQSLGQGLEFLIYFQGNSAPDKSGLPSDRFSAERTGGSVSTLTIQRTQQEDSAVYLCASSKRGGSTDTQYFGPGTRLTVL.

This chain links TRBV11-2 with TRBJ1-5; D not certain. The CDR3 has 12 residues. The germline V gene encodes CDR1 SGHAT and CDR2 FQNNGV. Trimming shortened V by 2 bases and J by 6 bases, and 5 bases separated the two germline ends. The CDR3 loop reads CASSLSGQPQHF. The CDR3, as DNA: TGTGCCAGCAGCTTATCAGGTCAGCCCCAGCATTTT.

The V and J genes are TRBV2 and TRBJ2-7; TRBD1 matches 8 bases. Germline V CDR1 and CDR2: SNHLY, FYNNEI. After removal of 2 bases from V and 6 bases from J, the junction contained 0 bases not matched to a gene. This CDR3 has 12 residues. As DNA, the CDR3 is TGTGCCAGCAGTGAACAGGGGGCCGAGCAGTACTTC. Translated: CASSEQGAEQYF.

In its sample, this clone was seen a few times. Other DNA sequences in this specimen translate into the identical CDR3. DNA for the CDR3: TGTGCCAGTAGCCCCAGGGGAGATACGCAGTATTTT. The encoded protein is CASSPRGDTQYF. The chain carries TRBV19 and TRBJ2-3; the D gene is possibly TRBD1 (6 bases). The germline gives CDR1 LNHDA, CDR2 SQIVND (reference sequence). V was clipped by 6 bases and J by 5 bases, with 9 bases between them. CDR3 length: 12 amino acids. The full variable domain, its missing parts supplied by reference TRBV19 and TRBJ2-3, is DGGITQSPKYLFRKEGQNVTLSCEQNLNHDAMYWYRQDPGQGLRLIYYSQIVNDFQKGDIAEGYSVSREKKESFPLTVTSAQKNPTAFYLCASSPRGDTQYFGPGTRLTVL.

The chain joins TRBV7-2 to TRBJ2-2; maybe TRBD2 (6 bases). The CDR3 length is 15 residues. Trimming removed 5 bases from V and 2 bases from J, with 12 bases in between. CDR1 and CDR2 from the germline V gene are SGHTA and FQGNSA. The CDR3 DNA is TGTGCCAGCAGCCTAAATAGCGGCAACACCGGGGAGCTGTTTTTT. It specifies CASSLNSGNTGELFF. The full variable domain, completed using reference TRBV7-2 and TRBJ2-2, is GAGVSQSPSNKVTEKGKDVELRCDPISGHTALYWYRQSLGQGLEFLIYFQGNSAPDKSGLPSDRFSAERTGGSVSTLTIQRTQQEDSAVYLCASSLNSGNTGELFFGEGSRLTVL.

This chain links TRBV23-1 with TRBJ2-3; the D gene is possibly TRBD2 (7 bases). TRBV23-1 is sorted into the ORF group, with uncertain function. CDR3 length: 15 amino acids. V was clipped by 3 bases and J by 6 bases, with 16 bases between them. CDR3 residues: CASSHGLEGGDTQYF. CDR3 nucleotides: TGCGCCAGCAGTCACGGACTAGAGGGGGGGGATACGCAGTATTTT.

J is TRBJ2-1 and V is TRBV6-5, with D hard to call. Germline CDR1 reads MNHEY; CDR2 reads SVGAGI. The V gene lost 5 bases and the J gene lost 7 bases, with 15 bases spanning the gap. CDR3 length: 14 residues. The CDR3 nucleotides are TGTGCCAGCAGTCCAGGCCTGAATTTTAATGAGCAGTTCTTC. Translating gives CASSPGLNFNEQFF.